These T cell receptor beta chains were read from a single sample in a study of tumor and adjacent non-tumor tissue in lung cancer. TCRdb reprocessed the multiplex PCR reads with MiXCR, giving one entry per CDR3 protein. The sample includes some 80,000 distinct CDR3 sequences, about 80% seen only once; the top ten take around 40%. The sample consisted of distant non-tumor lung tissue. These TCRs come from a man in his 70s with non-small cell lung cancer. The CDR3 runs from the conserved cysteine through the conserved F or W. D genes are given only for firm matches. Part of the rows lack a size; the others show once, few, many or a class for expanded clones.

CDR3aa | CDR3nt | abundance | j_gene | len | d_gene | v_gene
CASSSAGKTGNTIYF | TGTGCCAGCAGCTCGGCGGGTAAAACTGGAAACACCATATATTTT | many | TRBJ1-3 | 15 | . | TRBV5-6
CANSLGGVHYGYTF | TGTGCCAACAGCTTGGGAGGGGTACACTATGGCTACACCTTC | . | TRBJ1-2 | 14 | . | TRBV5-4
CASNVQAQPHDF | TGTGCCAGCAACGTACAGGCTCAGCCCCATGATTTT | . | TRBJ1-5 | 12 | . | TRBV6-2/TRBV6-3
CSLLPYVTGGDRDTHYF | TGCAGCTTACTCCCATATGTGACAGGGGGTGACAGAGATACGCATTATTTT | . | TRBJ2-3 | 17 | TRBD1 | TRBV29-1
CASKDRINIEAFF | TGTGCCAGCAAAGACAGGATAAACATTGAAGCTTTCTTT | . | TRBJ1-1 | 13 | . | TRBV6-6
CASRLSLGLSGGETQYF | TGCGCCAGCAGGTTGAGTTTGGGACTTTCTGGGGGAGAGACCCAGTACTTC | . | TRBJ2-5 | 17 | . | TRBV5-1
CDSSYSRTGPSEQYF | TGTGACAGCAGTTACTCCCGGACAGGGCCTAGCGAGCAGTATTTC | . | TRBJ2-7 | 15 | TRBD1 | TRBV6-5
CASNLDPTGGRGEQLF | TGTGCCAGCAACTTAGATCCCACGGGCGGTAGGGGTGAGCAGCTCTTC | . | TRBJ2-1 | 16 | . | TRBV11-3
CAIGHSTRDTEAFF | TGTGCCATTGGACACTCCACTCGGGACACTGAAGCTTTCTTT | many | TRBJ1-1 | 14 | . | TRBV10-3
CASSLMRALSGNTIYF | TGTGCCAGCAGCTTAATGAGGGCACTCTCTGGAAACACCATATATTTT | . | TRBJ1-3 | 16 | . | TRBV7-9
CAITAMIGGGHNEQFF | TGTGCCATCACTGCTATGATAGGGGGAGGCCATAATGAGCAGTTCTTC | . | TRBJ2-1 | 16 | . | TRBV6-1
CSSSSDLRTQYF | TGTTCCAGCAGCTCGGATTTAAGGACCCAGTACTTC | . | TRBJ2-5 | 12 | . | TRBV12-3/TRBV12-4
CSAREVPDNYGYTF | TGCAGTGCTAGAGAGGTGCCCGATAACTATGGCTACACCTTC | . | TRBJ1-2 | 14 | . | TRBV20-1
CACSQTAGGPYNEQFF | TGTGCCTGCAGCCAGACGGCAGGGGGGCCCTACAATGAGCAGTTCTTC | . | TRBJ2-1 | 16 | . | TRBV6-2/TRBV6-3
CASSPWTGTIYEQYF | TGTGCCAGCAGCCCCTGGACAGGGACGATCTACGAGCAGTACTTC | . | TRBJ2-7 | 15 | TRBD1 | TRBV14
CASTDGGRDSGGELFF | TGTGCCAGTACCGATGGGGGGAGGGATAGTGGCGGGGAGCTGTTTTTT | . | TRBJ2-2 | 16 | TRBD2 | TRBV11-3
CASRPRSGRDSPLHF | TGTGCCAGCAGACCCCGCTCGGGGAGGGATTCACCCCTCCACTTT | many | TRBJ1-6 | 15 | . | TRBV6-5
CTSSYSITGQIGELFF | TGTACCAGCAGTTACTCGATAACTGGGCAGATCGGGGAGCTGTTTTTT | few | TRBJ2-2 | 16 | . | TRBV6-5
CAISLLKIAEQYF | TGTGCCATCAGCCTACTAAAAATAGCGGAGCAGTACTTC | . | TRBJ2-7 | 13 | . | TRBV13
CSAGGRSGRGPDTQYF | TGCAGTGCTGGGGGTCGTAGCGGGAGAGGCCCAGATACGCAGTATTTT | few | TRBJ2-3 | 16 | TRBD2 | TRBV20-1
CASSSGRGSSYNERFF | TGTGCCAGCAGTTCCGGTAGGGGGAGCTCCTATAATGAGCGGTTCTTC | few | TRBJ2-1 | 16 | . | TRBV5-6
CASSLYAGGRNEQYF | TGTGCCAGCAGCTTGTACGCAGGGGGCAGGAATGAGCAGTACTTC | few | TRBJ2-7 | 15 | TRBD1 | TRBV5-4
CASAPNWDSYYEQFF | TGTGCCAGCGCCCCAAACTGGGATTCCTACTATGAGCAGTTCTTC | . | TRBJ2-1 | 15 | . | TRBV12-3/TRBV12-4
CSGTDLYNEQFF | TGCAGTGGTACGGACTTATACAATGAGCAGTTCTTC | few | TRBJ2-1 | 12 | . | TRBV20-1
CASSLTTGWNNQQFF | TGTGCAAGCAGTCTCACGACAGGTTGGAACAATCAGCAGTTCTTC | . | TRBJ2-1 | 15 | . | TRBV28
CASSLGQGLNEQFF | TGCGCCAGCAGTTTGGGACAGGGTTTGAATGAGCAGTTCTTC | . | TRBJ2-1 | 14 | TRBD1 | TRBV5-1